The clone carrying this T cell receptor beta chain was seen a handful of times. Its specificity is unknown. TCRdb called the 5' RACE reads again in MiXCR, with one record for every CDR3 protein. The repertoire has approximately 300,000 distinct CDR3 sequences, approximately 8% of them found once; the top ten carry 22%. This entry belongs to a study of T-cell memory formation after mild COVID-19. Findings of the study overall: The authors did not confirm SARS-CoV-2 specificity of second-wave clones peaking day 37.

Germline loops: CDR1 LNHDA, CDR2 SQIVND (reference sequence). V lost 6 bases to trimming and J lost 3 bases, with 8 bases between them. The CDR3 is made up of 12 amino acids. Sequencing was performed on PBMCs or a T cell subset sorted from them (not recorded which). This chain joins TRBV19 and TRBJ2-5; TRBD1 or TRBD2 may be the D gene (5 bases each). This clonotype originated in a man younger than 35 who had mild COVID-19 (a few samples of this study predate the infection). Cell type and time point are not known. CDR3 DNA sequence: TGTGCCAGTAGCGGGGCTAAAGAGACCCAGTACTTC. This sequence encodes CASSGAKETQYF.